The clone carrying this TCR beta chain was observed a single time. Within the sample, other DNA sequences also encode this same CDR3. Trimming cost V 3 bases and J 1 base, with 9 bases left between them. The germline gives CDR1 LGHDT, CDR2 YNNKEL (reference sequence). The CDR3 contains 14 residues. In the original analysis: By means of reference gene primer amplification, nucleated cell counts were estimated. Clones were sequenced by immunoSEQ multiplex PCR, and TCRdb holds only the in-frame ones, with some missing. V, J and clone size are those of that table, while D and trimming were read from the DNA. The sample includes 100,000 to 110,000 clones, approximately 90% of them seen just once. These data come from a study of blood T cell repertoires in COVID-19. At the level of the study: COVID-19 samples from acute and convalescent phases originated in the United States, Italy and Spain.

Sequencing was done on a sample of peripheral blood. The TCR comes from a man over 45 with active COVID-19. The chain links TRBV3-1 (or the pseudogene TRBV3-2) to TRBJ1-1; D possibly corresponds to TRBD1 (6 bases). This CDR3 is CASSHSTGNTEAFF. In DNA form, the CDR3 reads TGTGCCAGCAGCCACTCGACAGGGAACACTGAAGCTTTCTTT.